This entry lists 9 T cell receptor beta chains sequenced from one sample in a study of cytomegalovirus exposure and HLA in healthy donors. Repertoires were generated with immunoSEQ multiplex PCR, while TCRdb's copy carries only in-frame clones and drops some. The table records 70,000 to 95,000 clones, 80% to 95% of them present only once. The sequenced sample consisted of PBMCs. Source of these receptors: a woman aged 25 to 39 in good health and CMV-seronegative.

A few counts support this clone. This chain links TRBV14 with TRBJ2-7; D is possibly TRBD1 (6 bases). Germline lookup yields CDR1 SGHDN and CDR2 FVKESK. Trimming cost V 0 bases and J 0 bases, with 15 bases left between them. CDR3 length: 17 residues. The CDR3 loop is CASSQDLEAGDSYEQYF. CDR3 DNA sequence: TGTGCCAGCAGCCAAGATCTTGAGGCAGGGGACTCCTACGAGCAGTACTTC.

V gene TRBV7-2 combines with J gene TRBJ1-4; TRBD1 aligns across 10 bases. V shed 7 bases, J shed 8 bases, and the junction held 13 bases outside the gene matches. This CDR3 has 16 residues. CDR1 and CDR2 from the germline V gene are SGHTA and FQGNSA. The CDR3 DNA follows: TGTGCCAGCACCCGACAGGGGGCCCTCGTGGGGGAAAAACTGTTTTTT. This sequence encodes CASTRQGALVGEKLFF.

The chain employs TRBV28 and TRBJ1-2; D perhaps matches TRBD1 (6 bases). This CDR3 has 14 residues. With 9 bases removed from V and 5 bases from J, the gap between germline ends came to 19 bases. Per germline, CDR1 MDHEN and CDR2 SYDVKM. The CDR3 spells CASTAGAVGYGYTF. The CDR3 region has the DNA TGTGCCAGTACCGCAGGGGCAGTTGGGTATGGCTACACCTTC.

This rearrangement joins TRBV7-2 to TRBJ2-5, with a possible D match to TRBD1 (6 bases). Germline CDR1 and CDR2: SGHTA and FQGNSA. The CDR3 is 13 amino acids. Trimming left V 8 bases short and J 3 bases short, with 13 bases between. The DNA of the CDR3 is TGTGCCAGCGGCAGGGGCCAGGAAGAGACCCAGTACTTC. This gives the protein CASGRGQEETQYF.

V and J are TRBV29-1 and TRBJ2-4; D may be TRBD1 (6 bases). CDR3 length equals 14 residues. Deletions cut 5 bases from V and 0 bases from J, with 11 bases between. The V gene's germline CDR1 is SQVTM and CDR2 ANQGSEA. This chain's CDR3 is CSVSGQTAKNIQYF. The CDR3 DNA reads as TGCAGCGTTTCCGGACAGACAGCCAAAAACATTCAGTACTTC.

The J gene is TRBJ2-2, the V gene TRBV7-3; possible D gene TRBD2, 6 bases. Germline V CDR1 and CDR2: SGHTA, FQGTGA. The CDR3 contains 15 residues. Trimming shortened V by 5 bases and J by 2 bases, and 12 bases separated the two germline ends. CDR3 sequence reads: CASSPPGLNTGELFF. CDR3 bases: TGTGCCAGCAGCCCTCCGGGACTTAACACCGGGGAGCTGTTTTTT.

This clone has just one count. This sequence joins TRBV5-1 and TRBJ2-1; 12 bases fit TRBD2. J lost 0 bases, V lost 4 bases, and 2 bases had no gene match. CDR1 SGHRS and CDR2 YFSETQ come from the germline V gene. This CDR3 contains 16 residues. This CDR3 reads CASSQTSGSSYNEQFF. Written as DNA, the CDR3 is TGCGCCAGCAGCCAGACTAGCGGGAGCTCCTACAATGAGCAGTTCTTC.

Here the CDR3 DNA reads TGTGCCAGCACCCCCCCTTGGGGGACTAGCGGGGAGGAGTTCTTC. Amino acids: CASTPPWGTSGEEFF. The chain links TRBV6-1 to TRBJ2-1; 13 nucleotides align to TRBD2. The length of the CDR3 is 15 residues. CDR1 is MNHNS, CDR2 SASEGT, per germline. With 7 bases clipped from V and 14 bases from J, the junction kept 14 bases outside the gene matches.

The J gene is TRBJ1-5, the V gene TRBV28; 7 bases line up with TRBD1. Germline V CDR1 and CDR2: MDHEN, SYDVKM. V gave up 1 base and J gave up 5 bases; unmatched junction bases: 5. This CDR3 has 15 amino acids. The CDR3 DNA reads as TGTGCCAGCAGTTTATTGCCAGGGGGGCATCAGCCCCAGCATTTT. Encoded protein: CASSLLPGGHQPQHF.